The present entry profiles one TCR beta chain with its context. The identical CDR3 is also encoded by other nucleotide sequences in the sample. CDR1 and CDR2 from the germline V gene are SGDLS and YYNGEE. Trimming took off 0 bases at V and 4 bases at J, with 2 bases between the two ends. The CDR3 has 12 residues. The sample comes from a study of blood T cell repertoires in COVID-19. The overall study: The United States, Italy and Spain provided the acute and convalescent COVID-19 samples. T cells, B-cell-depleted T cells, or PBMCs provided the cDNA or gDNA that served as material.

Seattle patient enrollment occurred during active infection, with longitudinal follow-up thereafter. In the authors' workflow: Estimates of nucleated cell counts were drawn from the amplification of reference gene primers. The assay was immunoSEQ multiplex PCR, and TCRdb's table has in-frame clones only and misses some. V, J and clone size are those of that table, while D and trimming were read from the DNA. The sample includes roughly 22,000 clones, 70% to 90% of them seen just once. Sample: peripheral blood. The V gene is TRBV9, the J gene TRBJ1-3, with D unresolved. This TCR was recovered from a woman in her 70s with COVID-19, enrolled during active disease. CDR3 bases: TGTGCCAGCAGCGTAGCAGGAAACACCATATATTTT. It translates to CASSVAGNTIYF.